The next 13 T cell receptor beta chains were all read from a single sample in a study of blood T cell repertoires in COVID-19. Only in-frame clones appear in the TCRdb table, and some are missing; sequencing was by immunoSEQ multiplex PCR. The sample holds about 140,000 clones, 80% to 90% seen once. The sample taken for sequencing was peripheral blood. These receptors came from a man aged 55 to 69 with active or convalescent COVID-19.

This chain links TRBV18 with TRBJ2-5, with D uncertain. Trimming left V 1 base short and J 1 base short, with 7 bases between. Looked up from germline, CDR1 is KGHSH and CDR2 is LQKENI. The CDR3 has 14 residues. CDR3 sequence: CASSPLKLQETQYF. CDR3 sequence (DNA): TGTGCCAGCTCACCACTAAAACTCCAAGAGACCCAGTACTTC. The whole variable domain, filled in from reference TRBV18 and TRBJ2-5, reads NAGVMQNPRHLVRRRGQEARLRCSPMKGHSHVYWYRQLPEEGLKFMVYLQKENIIDESGMPKERFSAEFPKEGPSILRIQQVVRGDSAAYFCASSPLKLQETQYFGPGTRLLVL.

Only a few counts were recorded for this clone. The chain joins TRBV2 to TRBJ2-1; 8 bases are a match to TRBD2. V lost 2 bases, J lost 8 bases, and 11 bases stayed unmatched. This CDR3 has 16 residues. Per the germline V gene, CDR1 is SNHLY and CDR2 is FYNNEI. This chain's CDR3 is CASSERIAGRRYEQFF. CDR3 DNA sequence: TGTGCCAGCAGTGAACGGATAGCGGGACGTCGCTATGAGCAGTTCTTC.

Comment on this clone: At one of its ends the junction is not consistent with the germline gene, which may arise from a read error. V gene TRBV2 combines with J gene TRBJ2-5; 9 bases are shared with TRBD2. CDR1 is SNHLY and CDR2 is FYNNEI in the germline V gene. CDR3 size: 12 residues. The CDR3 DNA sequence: TGTGCCAGCAATACGGGACTAGCCTTACCCCACTTC. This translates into CASNTGLALPHF. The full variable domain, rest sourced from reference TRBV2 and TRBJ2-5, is EPEVTQTPSHQVTQMGQEVILRCVPISNHLYFYWYRQILGQKVEFLVSFYNNEISEKSEIFDDQFSVERPDGSNFTLKIRSTKLEDSAMYFCASNTGLALPHFGPGTRLLVL.

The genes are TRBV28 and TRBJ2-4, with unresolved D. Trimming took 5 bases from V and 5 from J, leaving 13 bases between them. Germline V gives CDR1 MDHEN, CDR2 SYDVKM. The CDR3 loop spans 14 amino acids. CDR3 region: CASSRKPRENIQYF. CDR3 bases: TGTGCCAGCAGTCGGAAGCCCCGGGAAAACATTCAGTACTTC. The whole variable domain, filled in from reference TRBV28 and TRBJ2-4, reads DVKVTQSSRYLVKRTGEKVFLECVQDMDHENMFWYRQDPGLGLRLIYFSYDVKMKEKGDIPEGYSVSREKKERFSLILESASTNQTSMYLCASSRKPRENIQYFGAGTRLSVL.

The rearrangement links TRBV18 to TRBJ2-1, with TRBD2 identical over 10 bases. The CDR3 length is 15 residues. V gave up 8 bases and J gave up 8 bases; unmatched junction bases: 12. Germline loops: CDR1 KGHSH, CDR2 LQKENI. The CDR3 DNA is TGTGCCAGCAAAACCGCTCTAGCGGGAGTTGATGAGCAGTTCTTC. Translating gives CASKTALAGVDEQFF.

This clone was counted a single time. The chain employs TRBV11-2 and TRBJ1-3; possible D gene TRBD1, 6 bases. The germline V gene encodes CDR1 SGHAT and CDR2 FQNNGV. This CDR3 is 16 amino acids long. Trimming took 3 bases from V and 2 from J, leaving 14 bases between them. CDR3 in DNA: TGTGCCAGCAGCTTTGGGGGCCCTGGGGCTGGAAACACCATATATTTT. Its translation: CASSFGGPGAGNTIYF.

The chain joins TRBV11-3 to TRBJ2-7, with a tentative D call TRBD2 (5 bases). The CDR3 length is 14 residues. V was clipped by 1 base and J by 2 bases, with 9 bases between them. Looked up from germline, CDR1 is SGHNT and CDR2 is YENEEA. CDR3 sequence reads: CASSLGGQPYEQYF. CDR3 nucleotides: TGTGCCAGCAGCTTAGGAGGGCAGCCCTACGAGCAGTACTTC.

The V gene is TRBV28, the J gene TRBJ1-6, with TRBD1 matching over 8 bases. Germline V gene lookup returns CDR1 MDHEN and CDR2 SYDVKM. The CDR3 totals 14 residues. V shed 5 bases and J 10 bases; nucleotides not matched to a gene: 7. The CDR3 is CASSPGQGRSPLHF. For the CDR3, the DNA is TGTGCCAGCAGTCCCGGACAGGGTAGATCACCCCTCCACTTT. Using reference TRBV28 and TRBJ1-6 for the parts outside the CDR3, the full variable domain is DVKVTQSSRYLVKRTGEKVFLECVQDMDHENMFWYRQDPGLGLRLIYFSYDVKMKEKGDIPEGYSVSREKKERFSLILESASTNQTSMYLCASSPGQGRSPLHFGNGTRLTVT.

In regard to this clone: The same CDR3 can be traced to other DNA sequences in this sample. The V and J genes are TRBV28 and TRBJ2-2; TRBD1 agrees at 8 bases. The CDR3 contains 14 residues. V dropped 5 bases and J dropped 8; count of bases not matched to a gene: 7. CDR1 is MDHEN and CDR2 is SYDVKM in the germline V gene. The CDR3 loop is CASSDRGRRGELFF. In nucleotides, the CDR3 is TGTGCCAGCAGTGACAGGGGACGCAGGGGGGAGCTGTTTTTT.

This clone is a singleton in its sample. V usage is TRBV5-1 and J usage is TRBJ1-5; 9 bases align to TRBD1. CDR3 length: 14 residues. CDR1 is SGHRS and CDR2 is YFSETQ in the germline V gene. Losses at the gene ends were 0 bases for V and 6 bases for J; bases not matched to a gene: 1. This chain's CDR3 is CASSLGTGAQPQHF. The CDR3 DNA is TGCGCCAGCAGCTTGGGGACAGGGGCTCAGCCCCAGCATTTT.

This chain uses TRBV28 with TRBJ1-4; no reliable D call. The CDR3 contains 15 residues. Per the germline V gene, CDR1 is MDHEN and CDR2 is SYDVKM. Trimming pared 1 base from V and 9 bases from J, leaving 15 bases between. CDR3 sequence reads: CASSLSFPITKKLFF. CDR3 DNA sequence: TGTGCCAGCAGTTTATCCTTTCCTATAACGAAAAAACTGTTTTTT.

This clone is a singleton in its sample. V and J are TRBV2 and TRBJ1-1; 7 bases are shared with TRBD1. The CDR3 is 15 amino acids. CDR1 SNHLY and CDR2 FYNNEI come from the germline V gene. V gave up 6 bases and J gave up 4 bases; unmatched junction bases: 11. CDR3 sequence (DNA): TGTGCCAGCAGCCTTAGGGAAGACAGGGCCACTGAAGCTTTCTTT. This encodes CASSLREDRATEAFF.

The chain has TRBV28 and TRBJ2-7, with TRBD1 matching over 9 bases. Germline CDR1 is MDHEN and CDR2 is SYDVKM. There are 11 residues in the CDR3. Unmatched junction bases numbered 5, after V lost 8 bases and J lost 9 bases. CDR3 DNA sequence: TGTGCCAGCGGGACAGGGAACCGGCAGTACTTC. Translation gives CASGTGNRQYF. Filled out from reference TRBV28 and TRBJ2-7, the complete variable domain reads DVKVTQSSRYLVKRTGEKVFLECVQDMDHENMFWYRQDPGLGLRLIYFSYDVKMKEKGDIPEGYSVSREKKERFSLILESASTNQTSMYLCASGTGNRQYFGPGTRLTVT.